This TCR beta chain derives from a study of response to subunit inactivated influenza vaccine. Study results and caveats: T cells newly recruited by each seasonal influenza vaccination are few, the authors suggested.

The CDR3 totals 15 residues. V dropped 7 bases and J dropped 1; count of bases not matched to a gene: 4. Germline values: CDR1 MNHNS, CDR2 SASEGT. As for this clonotype: What it recognizes is unknown.

One entry per CDR3 protein, called by TCRdb with MiXCR from the RT-PCR reads. Of about 650,000 distinct CDR3 sequences listed, 15% to 19% are singletons. The TCR comes from a man aged 50-60 years who received an inactivated influenza vaccine. The V gene is TRBV6-1, the J gene TRBJ2-1; 10 bases line up with TRBD2. Sequenced here: PBMCs from blood, sampled about 12 days after vaccination. CDR3 in amino acids: CASTGAGGSYNEQFF. The CDR3, as DNA: TGTGCCAGCACCGGAGCGGGGGGGTCCTACAATGAGCAGTTCTTC.